The 12 T cell receptor beta chains listed next were all sequenced from one sample in a study of radiation and T cells in renal cell carcinoma. Time point reported: blood 4 weeks post-SBRT, at nephrectomy. Treatment meaning: 15 Gy SBRT to primary tumor, nephrectomy 4 weeks later. Repertoires were generated with immunoSEQ multiplex PCR, while TCRdb's copy carries only in-frame clones and drops some. The sample gives over 60,000 clones, over 65% of which show up once; 2.4% is in the top ten. The sample was blood, taken from a patient whose treatment included radiotherapy and nephrectomy. The source of these receptors is a woman aged 55-70 years with renal cell carcinoma.

This chain connects TRBV2 to TRBJ1-1, with 7 bases aligning to TRBD1. Germline V gene data show CDR1 as SNHLY and CDR2 as FYNNEI. Trimming removed 8 bases from V and 0 bases from J; junction bases left unmatched: 3. The CDR3 spans 13 residues. CDR3 amino acids: CASQGQMNTEAFF. As DNA, the CDR3 is TGTGCCAGCCAGGGACAGATGAACACTGAAGCTTTCTTT.

The chain links TRBV27 to TRBJ2-1; 15 nucleotides agree with TRBD2. Germline V gene sequence: CDR1 MNHEY, CDR2 SMNVEV (reference sequence). The J segment lost 1 base and the V segment lost 6 bases, leaving 16 bases of the junction unmatched. This CDR3 region has 21 residues. The CDR3 region is CASSAPRRTSGRAGSYNEQFF. The CDR3 DNA is TGTGCCAGCAGCGCGCCGCGACGGACTAGCGGGAGGGCCGGATCCTACAATGAGCAGTTCTTC.

This clone was counted only a few times. CDR3 nucleotides: TGTGCCAGCAGTGAACTCATTCCTCATGAAGCTTTCTTT. The encoded protein is CASSELIPHEAFF. J is TRBJ1-1 and V is TRBV2; D gene unclear. The CDR3 is 13 residues long. V was shortened by 2 bases and J by 7 bases, with 11 bases between the two germline ends. CDR1 and CDR2 (germline): SNHLY, FYNNEI.

The chain uses TRBV29-1 and TRBJ1-2; 8 positions match TRBD1. CDR1 and CDR2 (germline): SQVTM, ANQGSEA. The length of the CDR3 is 14 residues. The V segment lost 4 bases and the J segment 4 bases; nucleotides outside the gene matches: 8. CDR3 coding DNA: TGCAGCGTTGGCCTTGGACAGGGCGCCTATGGCTACACCTTC. This codes for CSVGLGQGAYGYTF.

V gene TRBV6-5 combines with J gene TRBJ1-2, with D unclear. Trimming cost V 5 bases and J 12 bases, with 16 bases left between them. Germline V gene sequence: CDR1 MNHEY, CDR2 SVGAGI. The CDR3 loop spans 12 amino acids. As DNA, the CDR3 is TGTGCCAGCAGTAGGCGCCTCCCCCCTCACACCTTC. It codes for CASSRRLPPHTF.

The chain carries TRBV5-1 and TRBJ2-2; 10 bases fit TRBD1. V lost 0 bases, J lost 7 bases, and 6 bases stayed unmatched. This CDR3 is built from 16 residues. The germline V gene has CDR1 SGHRS and CDR2 YFSETQ. DNA of the CDR3: TGCGCCAGCAGCTTGGCGGGACAGGGGCATGGCGGGGAGCTGTTTTTT. Its translation is CASSLAGQGHGGELFF. The full variable domain, with the rest looked up from reference TRBV5-1 and TRBJ2-2, is KAGVTQTPRYLIKTRGQQVTLSCSPISGHRSVSWYQQTPGQGLQFLFEYFSETQRNKGNFPGRFSGRQFSNSRSEMNVSTLELGDSALYLCASSLAGQGHGGELFFGEGSRLTVL.

CDR3 sequence: CASGKQGALNGYTF. The CDR3 bases are TGTGCCAGCGGTAAACAGGGGGCGTTGAATGGCTACACCTTC. The chain combines TRBV28 with TRBJ1-2; 9 bases line up with TRBD1. CDR3 size: 14 residues. The J segment lost 6 bases and the V segment lost 8 bases, leaving 10 bases of the junction unmatched. CDR1 is MDHEN, CDR2 SYDVKM, per germline.

This rearrangement joins TRBV7-6 to TRBJ1-5; D is ambiguous. The CDR3 loop spans 15 amino acids. Deletions cut 0 bases from V and 0 bases from J, with 6 bases between. Germline-derived CDR1 and CDR2 are SGHVS and FNYEAQ. DNA for the CDR3: TGTGCCAGCAGCTTAGCGGCAAATAGCAATCAGCCCCAGCATTTT. Protein product: CASSLAANSNQPQHF.

The chain is built from TRBV7-2 and TRBJ2-1, with D possibly being TRBD2 (5 bases). This CDR3 contains 15 residues. Germline V lookup: CDR1 SGHTA, CDR2 FQGNSA. V was pared by 4 bases and J by 9 bases, with 19 bases between. CDR3 in amino acids: CASSSEVGLSREQFF. CDR3 bases: TGTGCCAGCAGCTCCGAAGTAGGACTCTCTCGTGAGCAGTTCTTC.

This clone came up a few times. The junction does not match germline at one end; this may be a read error. The J gene is TRBJ1-1, the V gene TRBV10-3; D is uncertain. CDR1 and CDR2 from the germline V gene are ENHRY and SYGVKD. The CDR3 contains 13 residues. The CDR3 region is CAIVRIENSEAFF. Here the CDR3 DNA reads TGTGCCATCGTACGGATTGAGAACAGTGAAGCTTTCTTT.

This chain joins TRBV11-2 and TRBJ2-6, with no clear D. From germline, CDR1 is SGHAT and CDR2 FQNNGV. There are 16 residues in the CDR3. Trimming pared 0 bases from V and 0 bases from J, leaving 6 bases between. The CDR3 loop is CASSLDSLSGANVLTF. Here the CDR3 DNA reads TGTGCCAGCAGCTTAGATTCCCTCTCTGGGGCCAACGTCCTGACTTTC.

The gene calls are TRBV19 and TRBJ1-1; the D gene is possibly TRBD1 (6 bases). The germline V gene encodes CDR1 LNHDA and CDR2 SQIVND (reference sequence). The V gene lost 5 bases and the J gene lost 0 bases, with 13 bases spanning the gap. There are 15 residues in the CDR3. CDR3 sequence reads: CASSARTVMNTEAFF. In DNA, the CDR3 is TGTGCCAGTAGTGCGAGGACAGTCATGAACACTGAAGCTTTCTTT.